This T cell receptor (beta chain) originates from a study of blood T cell repertoires in COVID-19. Looking at the study overall: Researchers got acute and convalescent COVID-19 samples from the United States, Italy and Spain. Sources were T cells, B-cell-depleted T cells, or PBMCs; the material itself was cDNA or gDNA.

The CDR3 is made up of 14 amino acids. In germline, CDR1 is SEHNR, CDR2 FQNEAQ (reference sequence). Trimming at V came to 10 bases and at J to 3 bases, leaving 9 bases not matched to a gene. How the authors handled the data: For nucleated cells, counts were estimated from reference gene primer amplification. The method was immunoSEQ multiplex PCR; TCRdb's version includes in-frame clones alone and lacks a portion of them. That table gives V, J and clone size, and the DNA gave D and trimming. Of 30,000 to 40,000 clones listed, around four fifths are singletons. This rearrangement joins TRBV7-9 to TRBJ2-7; 10 bases fit TRBD1. This TCR derives from a man in his 60s with COVID-19, enrolled during active disease. Sample: peripheral blood. DNA for the CDR3: TGTGCCAACCTAGGGACAGGGGTGCTCTACGAGCAGTACTTC. It encodes CANLGTGVLYEQYF. The whole variable domain, filled in from reference TRBV7-9 and TRBJ2-7, reads DTGVSQNPRHKITKRGQNVTFRCDPISEHNRLYWYRQTLGQGPEFLTYFQNEAQLEKSRLLSDRFSAERPKGSFSTLEIQRTEQGDSAMYLCANLGTGVLYEQYFGPGTRLTVT.